Below, 10 T cell receptor beta chains from the same sample are listed, as sequenced in a study of blood T cells in healthy people across ages (dated by TCRdb to the mid-2010s). Library method: 5' RACE. The sample was run on an Illumina HiSeq 2500. A second roughly 7 to 11 cycle PCR used a sample-barcoded 5' primer and a J-beta primer mix. TCRdb's own reprocessing of the public reads used fastp at Q25 and MiXCR and kept productive beta chains. Duplicate CDR3 protein sequences are folded into a single record with the most common DNA and genes. The sample records 1.5 million to 1.9 million distinct CDR3 sequences, approximately 43% of which are singletons. Approximately 4% of the sample goes to the ten largest clones. The sample taken for sequencing was blood. These receptors originate from a woman aged 18 to 35 in good health.

The V and J genes are TRBV3-1 and TRBJ2-2; 9 bases match TRBD2. Germline assignment: CDR1 LGHDT and CDR2 YNNKEL (reference sequence). This CDR3 has 17 amino acids. J was trimmed by 0 bases and V by 4 bases; bases with no gene match: 6. In DNA, the CDR3 is TGTGCCAGCAGCCGATTGGCGGGAGGGTCGAACACCGGGGAGCTGTTTTTT. It translates to CASSRLAGGSNTGELFF. The variable domain in full, with the rest retrieved from reference TRBV3-1 and TRBJ2-2, is DTAVSQTPKYLVTQMGNDKSIKCEQNLGHDTMYWYKQDSKKFLKIMFSYNNKELIINETVPNRFSPKSPDKAHLNLHINSLELGDSAVYFCASSRLAGGSNTGELFFGEGSRLTVL.

This clonotype was observed a few times. J is TRBJ1-2 and V is TRBV12-3 or TRBV12-4, with D unclear. The ends were cut back, 3 bases at V and 3 bases at J, with 11 bases in the middle. The CDR3 contains 14 residues. CDR3 sequence: CASSFFVFDYGYTF. CDR3 bases: TGTGCCAGCAGTTTTTTTGTGTTCGACTATGGCTACACCTTC.

This clonotype has just a few counts. The V gene is TRBV6-5, the J gene TRBJ2-7, with D possibly TRBD2 on 5 matching bases. The CDR3 is 15 amino acids. V dropped 4 bases and J dropped 2 bases, with 15 bases sitting between them. Germline V CDR1 and CDR2: MNHEY, SVGAGI. CDR3 sequence reads: CASSSPRAAAYEQYF. CDR3 nucleotide sequence: TGTGCCAGCAGTTCACCCCGCGCAGCGGCCTACGAGCAGTACTTC.

The rearrangement links TRBV9 to TRBJ2-5; no reliable D call. V lost 4 bases and J 2 bases, leaving 12 bases between the germline ends. CDR1 and CDR2 from the germline V gene are SGDLS and YYNGEE. This CDR3 is 14 amino acids long. CDR3 DNA: TGTGCCAGCAGCCCGGCCCACTTACAAGAGACCCAGTACTTC. Residues: CASSPAHLQETQYF.

The J gene is TRBJ2-1, the V gene TRBV29-1; 8 nucleotides line up with TRBD1. This CDR3 comprises 12 residues. V gave up 4 bases and J gave up 7 bases; unmatched junction bases: 3. From germline, CDR1 is SQVTM and CDR2 ANQGSEA. This chain's CDR3 is CSVAQGANEQFF. The DNA of the CDR3 is TGCAGCGTTGCGCAGGGGGCTAATGAGCAGTTCTTC.

This clonotype was detected a few times. The chain is built from TRBV20-1 and TRBJ2-3; TRBD2 matches at 7 bases. Per the germline V gene, CDR1 is DFQATT and CDR2 is SNEGSKA (reference sequence). CDR3 length: 15 amino acids. V was clipped by 1 base and J by 4 bases; unmatched bases: 8. The CDR3 sequence is CSARVWRGSSDTQYF. The CDR3 DNA is TGCAGTGCTAGAGTCTGGCGCGGGAGCTCAGATACGCAGTATTTT.

This clonotype turned up a few times. The chain has TRBV6-5 and TRBJ2-5; 11 nucleotides agree with TRBD2. Matching the DNA end better, TRBJ2-7 makes the J call doubtful. Germline-derived CDR1 and CDR2 are MNHEY and SVGAGI. This CDR3 is built from 14 residues. The CDR3: CASSYSLAGDEQYF. CDR3 sequence (DNA): TGTGCCAGCAGTTATTCACTAGCGGGAGACGAGCAGTACTTC.

A few counts support this clonotype. The chain has TRBV5-1 and TRBJ2-7; 8 nucleotides line up with TRBD1. Germline CDR1 is SGHRS and CDR2 is YFSETQ. V shed 0 bases and J 0 bases; nucleotides not matched to a gene: 5. CDR3 size: 16 residues. CDR3 in DNA: TGCGCCAGCAGCTTGGCCGCTGGACAGGGCTCCTACGAGCAGTACTTC. This sequence encodes CASSLAAGQGSYEQYF. The variable domain in full, completed from reference TRBV5-1 and TRBJ2-7, reads KAGVTQTPRYLIKTRGQQVTLSCSPISGHRSVSWYQQTPGQGLQFLFEYFSETQRNKGNFPGRFSGRQFSNSRSEMNVSTLELGDSALYLCASSLAAGQGSYEQYFGPGTRLTVT.

Turning to this clonotype: The junction does not match germline at one end; this may be a read error. This chain links TRBV5-1 with TRBJ2-4; D is ambiguous. Germline V gene data show CDR1 as SGHRS and CDR2 as YFSETQ. The length of the CDR3 is 13 residues. The CDR3, as DNA: TGTGCCAGCAGTTTAGTACCCAAAAACATTCAGTACTTC. This translates into CASSLVPKNIQYF.

This clonotype was recorded a few times. This chain connects TRBV28 to TRBJ2-1; the match to TRBD2 covers 15 bases. This CDR3 spans 19 amino acids. CDR1 MDHEN and CDR2 SYDVKM come from the germline V gene. The junction had 9 bases not matched to a gene; V was cut back by 3 bases and J by 3 bases. CDR3 loop: CASSLDGLAGGLVYNEQFF. CDR3 bases: TGTGCCAGCAGTTTGGACGGACTAGCGGGGGGGTTGGTCTACAATGAGCAGTTCTTC.